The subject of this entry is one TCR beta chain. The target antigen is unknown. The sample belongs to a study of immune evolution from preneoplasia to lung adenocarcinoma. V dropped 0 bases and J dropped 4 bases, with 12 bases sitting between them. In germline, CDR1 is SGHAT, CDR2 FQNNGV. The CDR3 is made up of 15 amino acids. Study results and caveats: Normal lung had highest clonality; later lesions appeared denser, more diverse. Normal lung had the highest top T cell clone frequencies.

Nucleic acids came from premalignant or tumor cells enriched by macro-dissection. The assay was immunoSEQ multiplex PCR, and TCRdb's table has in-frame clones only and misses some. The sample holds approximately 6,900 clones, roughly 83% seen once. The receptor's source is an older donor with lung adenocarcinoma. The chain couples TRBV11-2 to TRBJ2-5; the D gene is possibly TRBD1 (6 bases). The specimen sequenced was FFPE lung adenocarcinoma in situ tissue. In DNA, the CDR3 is TGTGCCAGCAGCTTAGAGGGGCAGGGGACAGAGACCCAGTACTTC. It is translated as CASSLEGQGTETQYF.